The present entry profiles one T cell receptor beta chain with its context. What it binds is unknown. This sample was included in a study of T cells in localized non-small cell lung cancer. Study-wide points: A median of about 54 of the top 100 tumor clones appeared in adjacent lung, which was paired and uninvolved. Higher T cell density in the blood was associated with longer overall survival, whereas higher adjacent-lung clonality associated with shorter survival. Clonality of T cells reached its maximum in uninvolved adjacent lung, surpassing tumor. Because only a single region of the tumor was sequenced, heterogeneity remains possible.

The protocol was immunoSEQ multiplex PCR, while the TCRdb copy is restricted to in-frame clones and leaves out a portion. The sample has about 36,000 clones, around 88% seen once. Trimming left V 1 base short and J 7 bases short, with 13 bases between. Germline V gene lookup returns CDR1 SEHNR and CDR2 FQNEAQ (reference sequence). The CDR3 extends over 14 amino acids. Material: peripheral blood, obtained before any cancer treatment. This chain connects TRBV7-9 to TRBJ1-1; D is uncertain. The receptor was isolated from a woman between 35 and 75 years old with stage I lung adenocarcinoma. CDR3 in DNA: TGTGCCAGCAGCTTAGGACGGTCCAAGATTGAAGCTTTCTTT. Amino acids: CASSLGRSKIEAFF.